What follows are 26 T cell receptor beta chains derived from one specimen sequenced in a study of blood T cell repertoires in COVID-19. TCRdb keeps only in-frame clones here, not all; method: immunoSEQ multiplex PCR. This table has fewer than 500,000 clones, about 80% appearing once. Source material: peripheral blood. The receptors were gathered from a human donor with acute or convalescent COVID-19. The donor label of this sample is uncertain.

As to this clone: A read error may produce the germline difference seen at one junction end. V gene TRBV18 combines with J gene TRBJ1-4; D is unclear. Per the germline V gene, CDR1 is KGHSH and CDR2 is LQKENI. The CDR3 is 14 residues long. CDR3 in DNA: TGTGCCAGCGCACCCGGGATAACTAATGAAAAACTGTTTTTT. It translates to CASAPGITNEKLFF.

In this sample, this clone turned up once. V gene TRBV21-1 combines with J gene TRBJ1-6. TRBV21-1 is a listed pseudogene. The CDR3 spans 14 residues. For the CDR3, the DNA is TGTGCCAGCCCGAACACGCGGGGAGGCTCACCCCTCCACTTT. Translation gives CASPNTRGGSPLHF.

This rearrangement joins TRBV19 to TRBJ2-1; D unresolved. This CDR3 has 15 residues. CDR1 and CDR2 from the germline V gene are LNHDA and SQIVND (reference sequence). V was clipped by 3 bases and J by 4 bases, with 13 bases between them. The CDR3 DNA is TGTGCCAGTAGTATGTGGATTCAGGTTTACAATGAGCAGTTCTTC. Translation gives CASSMWIQVYNEQFF.

This clone appeared a few times. The J gene is TRBJ1-5, the V gene TRBV2, with unresolved D. The ends were cut back, 6 bases at V and 3 bases at J, with 9 bases in the middle. The germline gives CDR1 SNHLY, CDR2 FYNNEI. This CDR3 has 13 residues. CDR3 protein: CASRREVNQPQHF. The CDR3 nucleotides read TGTGCCAGCAGAAGGGAGGTCAATCAGCCCCAGCATTTT.

The chain joins TRBV10-2 to TRBJ1-3; D is unresolved. Trimming removed 1 base from V and 2 bases from J, with 15 bases in between. CDR3 length: 17 residues. Germline V gene lookup returns CDR1 WSHSY and CDR2 SAAADI. The CDR3 region has the DNA TGCGCCAGCAGTGAGTGGAACAGTCCGCGAACTGGAAACACCATATATTTT. It codes for CASSEWNSPRTGNTIYF.

The chain is built from TRBV6-9 and TRBJ1-5; tentatively, D is TRBD1 (6 bases). CDR3 length: 19 amino acids. The germline V gene encodes CDR1 MNHGY and CDR2 SVAAGI. V lost 6 bases and J 1 base, leaving 25 bases between the germline ends. The DNA for the CDR3 is TGTGCCAGCAGATTCGACAGGCAGCTATTTCAGCGAAGCAATCAGCCCCAGCATTTT. Protein sequence: CASRFDRQLFQRSNQPQHF.

The V gene is TRBV10-3, the J gene TRBJ2-5; 12 bases align to TRBD2. With V trimmed by 3 bases and J by 6 bases, 2 bases remained unmatched. The CDR3 runs to 14 residues. Germline CDR1 ENHRY, CDR2 SYGVKD. CDR3 nucleotide sequence: TGTGCCATCAGTGAAGGGACTAGCGGGCAGACCCAGTACTTC. Translation: CAISEGTSGQTQYF.

This sequence joins TRBV27 and TRBJ1-2, with a tentative D call TRBD1 (5 bases). V lost 8 bases and J 6 bases, leaving 19 bases between the germline ends. The CDR3 sequence is 14 residues long. Germline V gene lookup returns CDR1 MNHEY and CDR2 SMNVEV (reference sequence). This chain's CDR3 is CASPSLEGVDGYTF. CDR3 coding DNA: TGTGCCAGCCCCTCCCTGGAAGGGGTGGATGGCTACACCTTC.

This clone was counted a single time. V and J are TRBV30 and TRBJ1-3; tentative D call: TRBD1 (6 bases). Deletions cut 2 bases from V and 4 bases from J, with 6 bases between. The CDR3 has 12 residues. Germline assignment: CDR1 GTSNPN and CDR2 SVGIG (reference sequence). This CDR3 is CAWSRGGNTIYF. In nucleotides, the CDR3 is TGTGCCTGGAGTAGGGGGGGAAACACCATATATTTT.

The chain carries TRBV15 and TRBJ2-1; 8 bases align to TRBD2. V lost 0 bases, J lost 3 bases, and 16 bases stayed unmatched. CDR1 LNHNV and CDR2 YYDKDF come from the germline V gene (reference sequence). CDR3 length: 20 amino acids. CDR3 sequence reads: CATSRDLPGLSGSFYNEQFF. CDR3 nucleotides: TGTGCCACCAGCAGAGATCTTCCCGGGCTGAGCGGGAGTTTCTACAATGAGCAGTTCTTC.

This chain's CDR3 is CASSEGLGRTEAFF. CDR3 DNA: TGTGCCAGCAGTGAAGGTTTGGGGAGGACTGAAGCTTTCTTT. This chain links TRBV6-1 with TRBJ1-1, with D hard to call. The CDR3 loop spans 14 amino acids. Germline assignment: CDR1 MNHNS and CDR2 SASEGT. The V end was cut by 1 base, the J end by 5 bases, with 11 bases between.

The V and J genes are TRBV30 and TRBJ1-2; D remains unclear. The CDR3 runs to 12 residues. In germline, CDR1 is GTSNPN, CDR2 SVGIG (reference sequence). V gave up 3 bases and J gave up 5 bases, with 10 bases separating them. DNA of the CDR3: TGTGCCTGGAGCCCCCGGAGATATGGCTACACCTTC. Its protein is CAWSPRRYGYTF.

This clone was detected only once. This sequence joins TRBV13 and TRBJ2-3; D perhaps matches TRBD1 (6 bases). V dropped 4 bases and J dropped 2 bases, with 16 bases sitting between them. CDR1 is PRHDT, CDR2 FYEKMQ, per germline (reference sequence). This CDR3 spans 16 amino acids. For the CDR3, the DNA is TGTGCCAGCAGCTCCAGGACAGCCCTCAACACAGATACGCAGTATTTT. Residues: CASSSRTALNTDTQYF.

This clone was seen a single time. Other DNA sequences in this sample translate to the same CDR3. The chain carries TRBV28 and TRBJ1-3; no clear D. Looked up from germline, CDR1 is MDHEN and CDR2 is SYDVKM. The CDR3 is 12 amino acids. V was cut by 4 bases and J by 4 bases, with 5 bases left in between. CDR3 in amino acids: CASSSGGNTIYF. For the CDR3, the DNA is TGTGCCAGCAGTTCGGGGGGAAACACCATATATTTT.

There are a few counts of this clone. The rearrangement uses TRBV9 and TRBJ1-2; D is perhaps TRBD1 (6 bases). V lost 4 bases, J lost 1 base, and 17 bases lay in between. The CDR3 loop spans 16 amino acids. Per germline, CDR1 SGDLS and CDR2 YYNGEE. The CDR3 DNA sequence: TGTGCCAGCAGCCCTCGATTGGCCAGGGGTAACTATGGCTACACCTTC. This sequence encodes CASSPRLARGNYGYTF.

Of note for this clone: This clone may be a read error of a much larger clone one base away. This sample also contains other DNA sequences that code for the same CDR3. V usage is TRBV3-1 (or the pseudogene TRBV3-2) and J usage is TRBJ1-1; a weak D match, TRBD1 (6 bases). V was shortened by 6 bases and J by 1 base, with 9 bases between the two germline ends. There are 13 residues in the CDR3. Germline CDR1 is LGHDT and CDR2 is YNNKEL (reference sequence). CDR3 in amino acids: CASSRTENTEAFF. DNA of the CDR3: TGTGCCAGCAGTCGGACAGAGAACACTGAAGCTTTCTTT.

The CDR3 loop is CAISESDRKSYEQYF. Here the CDR3 DNA reads TGTGCCATCAGTGAGTCGGACAGAAAATCCTACGAGCAGTACTTC. J is TRBJ2-7 and V is TRBV10-3; D is perhaps TRBD1 (6 bases). The CDR3 runs 15 residues. Per the germline V gene, CDR1 is ENHRY and CDR2 is SYGVKD. The V and J ends lost 0 bases and 1 base respectively, with 10 bases between them.

The chain is built from TRBV7-8 and TRBJ1-5; 9 bases agree with TRBD1. CDR1 and CDR2 from the germline V gene are SGHVS and FQNEAQ. The V segment lost 2 bases and the J segment 0 bases; nucleotides outside the gene matches: 8. CDR3 size: 18 residues. This CDR3 is CASSLRGTGTFSNQPQHF. The CDR3 DNA reads TGTGCCAGCAGCTTAAGAGGGACAGGGACTTTTAGCAATCAGCCCCAGCATTTT.

The chain uses TRBV23-1 and TRBJ1-2, with TRBD1 as a possible D gene (5 bases). TRBV23-1 is given ORF status, its function remaining uncertain. V was trimmed by 6 bases and J by 8 bases, leaving 16 bases between them. The CDR3 extends over 13 amino acids. As DNA, the CDR3 is TGCGCCAGCAGACACCAGGGAATCAGGGGCTACACCTTC. It is translated as CASRHQGIRGYTF.

The CDR3 DNA follows: TGTGCCTGGAGTGTGGCAGCGGGGACTAAGAACAATGAGCAGTTCTTC. This encodes CAWSVAAGTKNNEQFF. V gene TRBV30 combines with J gene TRBJ2-1, with 7 nucleotides matching TRBD2. Trimming took 0 bases from V and 5 from J; bases not matched to a gene: 10. In germline, CDR1 is GTSNPN, CDR2 SVGIG (reference sequence). CDR3 length: 16 residues. The complete variable domain, with remaining parts taken from reference TRBV30 and TRBJ2-1, reads SQTIHQWPATLVQPVGSPLSLECTVEGTSNPNLYWYRQAAGRGLQLLFYSVGIGQISSEVPQNLSASRPQDRQFILSSKKLLLSDSGFYLCAWSVAAGTKNNEQFFGPGTRLTVL.

The J gene is TRBJ2-3, the V gene TRBV30, with D maybe TRBD2 (6 bases). From germline, CDR1 is GTSNPN and CDR2 SVGIG (reference sequence). This CDR3 has 15 amino acids. V lost 1 base to trimming and J lost 3 bases, with 14 bases between them. For the CDR3, the DNA is TGTGCCTGGAGTGACGGGAGAATGAATACAGATACGCAGTATTTT. This encodes CAWSDGRMNTDTQYF. Filled out from reference TRBV30 and TRBJ2-3, the complete variable domain reads SQTIHQWPATLVQPVGSPLSLECTVEGTSNPNLYWYRQAAGRGLQLLFYSVGIGQISSEVPQNLSASRPQDRQFILSSKKLLLSDSGFYLCAWSDGRMNTDTQYFGPGTRLTVL.

This chain uses TRBV19 with TRBJ1-5; D might be TRBD1 (6 bases). CDR1 LNHDA and CDR2 SQIVND come from the germline V gene (reference sequence). The CDR3 runs to 15 residues. V was clipped by 3 bases and J by 4 bases, with 13 bases between them. The CDR3 loop reads CASSMIGGSNQPQHF. As DNA, the CDR3 is TGTGCCAGTAGTATGATAGGGGGTTCTAATCAGCCCCAGCATTTT.

CDR3 amino acids: CASSLDRATNEKLFF. The CDR3 DNA reads TGCGCCAGCAGCTTGGACAGGGCAACTAATGAAAAACTGTTTTTT. The gene calls are TRBV5-1 and TRBJ1-4; a possible D gene is TRBD1 (6 bases). Looked up from germline, CDR1 is SGHRS and CDR2 is YFSETQ. With 0 bases removed from V and 0 bases from J, the gap between germline ends came to 6 bases. This CDR3 is 15 amino acids long.

This clone was seen just once. The chain is built from TRBV10-3 and TRBJ2-3; TRBD1 might be the D (5 bases). V was pared by 8 bases and J by 1 base, with 13 bases between. Per the germline V gene, CDR1 is ENHRY and CDR2 is SYGVKD. This CDR3 is built from 14 residues. The CDR3 DNA is TGTGCCATCGGAGACAGCCCCGGCACAGATACGCAGTATTTT. Amino acid sequence: CAIGDSPGTDTQYF.

This chain connects TRBV19 to TRBJ2-2; the match to TRBD2 covers 9 bases. The CDR3 covers 15 residues. The ends lost 2 bases at V and 9 bases at J; junction bases unmatched: 7. CDR1 is LNHDA, CDR2 SQIVND, per germline (reference sequence). In nucleotides, the CDR3 is TGTGCCAGTAGTATACGACGCAGCGGGGGGCGGGAGCTGTTTTTT. Amino acid sequence: CASSIRRSGGRELFF.

The CDR3 DNA reads TGTGCCAGCAGCCGAGGGGGCTTAGGTGAAAAACTGTTTTTT. Translating gives CASSRGGLGEKLFF. The J gene is TRBJ1-4, the V gene TRBV5-6; 7 nucleotides match TRBD1. Germline CDR1 is SGHDT and CDR2 is YYEEEE. With 4 bases clipped from V and 7 bases from J, the junction kept 7 bases outside the gene matches. This CDR3 is 14 amino acids long. Full variable domain (remainder filled in from reference TRBV5-6 and TRBJ1-4): DAGVTQSPTHLIKTRGQQVTLRCSPKSGHDTVSWYQQALGQGPQFIFQYYEEEERQRGNFPDRFSGHQFPNYSSELNVNALLLGDSALYLCASSRGGLGEKLFFGSGTQLSVL.